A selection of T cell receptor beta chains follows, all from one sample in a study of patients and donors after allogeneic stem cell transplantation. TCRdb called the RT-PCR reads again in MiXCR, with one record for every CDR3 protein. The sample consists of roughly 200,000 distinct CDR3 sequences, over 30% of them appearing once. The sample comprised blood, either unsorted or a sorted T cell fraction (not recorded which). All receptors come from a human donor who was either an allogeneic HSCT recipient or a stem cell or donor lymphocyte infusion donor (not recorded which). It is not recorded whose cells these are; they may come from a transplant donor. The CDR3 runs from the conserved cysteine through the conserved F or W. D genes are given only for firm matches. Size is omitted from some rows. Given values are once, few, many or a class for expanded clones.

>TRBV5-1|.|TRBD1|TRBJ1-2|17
CASSAWPNQGANYGYTF
TGCGCCAGCAGCGCCTGGCCCAATCAGGGGGCCAACTATGGCTACACCTTC
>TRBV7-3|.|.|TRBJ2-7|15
CASSQAPGYTYEQYF
TGTGCCAGCAGTCAAGCTCCAGGCTACACGTACGAGCAGTACTTC
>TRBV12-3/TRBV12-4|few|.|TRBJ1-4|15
CASRRIGGDNEKLFF
TGTGCCAGCAGGCGTATTGGAGGTGATAATGAAAAACTGTTTTTT
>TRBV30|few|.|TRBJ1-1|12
CAWTRKNTEAFF
TGTGCCTGGACCAGAAAGAACACTGAAGCTTTCTTT
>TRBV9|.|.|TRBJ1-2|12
CASSAVRGGYTF
TGTGCCAGCAGCGCCGTCCGGGGCGGCTACACCTTC
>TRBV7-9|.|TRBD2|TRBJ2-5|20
CASSLAGLTSSIGPQETQYF
TGTGCCAGCAGCTTAGCAGGACTGACTAGCAGCATTGGTCCTCAAGAGACCCAGTACTTC
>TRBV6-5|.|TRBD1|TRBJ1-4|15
CASSSQTGGGEKLFF
TGTGCCAGCAGTTCTCAGACAGGGGGGGGAGAAAAACTGTTTTTT
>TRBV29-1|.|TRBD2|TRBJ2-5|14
CSVGLRGVQETQYF
TGCAGCGTTGGGTTGCGGGGGGTTCAAGAGACCCAGTACTTC
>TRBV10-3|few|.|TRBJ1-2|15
CAISEVGATSYGYTF
TGTGCCATCAGTGAGGTAGGGGCTACCTCCTATGGCTACACCTTC
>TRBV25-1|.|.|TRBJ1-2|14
CASSEYPATYGYTF
TGTGCCAGCAGTGAATACCCCGCGACCTATGGCTACACGTTC
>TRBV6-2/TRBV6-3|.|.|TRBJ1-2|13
CASSYSGGDGYTF
TGTGCCAGCAGTTACTCGGGAGGTGATGGCTACACCTTC
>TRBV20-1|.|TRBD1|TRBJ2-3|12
CSAAQGRDTQYF
TGCAGTGCAGCACAGGGGCGGGATACGCAGTATTTT
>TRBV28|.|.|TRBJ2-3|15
CASSSKGVWTDTQYF
TGTGCCAGCAGTTCAAAAGGGGTTTGGACAGATACGCAGTATTTT
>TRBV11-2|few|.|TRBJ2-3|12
CASRWGADTQYF
TGTGCCAGCAGGTGGGGCGCAGATACGCAGTATTTT
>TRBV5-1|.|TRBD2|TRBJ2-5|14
CASSRGGFQETQYF
TGCGCCAGCAGTAGGGGAGGGTTCCAAGAGACCCAGTACTTC
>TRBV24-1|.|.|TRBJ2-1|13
CATSETRDNEQFF
TGTGCCACCAGTGAAACCCGGGACAATGAGCAGTTCTTC
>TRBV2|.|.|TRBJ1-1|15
CASSGSFGPNTEAFF
TGTGCCAGCAGTGGGTCTTTTGGGCCCAACACTGAAGCTTTCTTT
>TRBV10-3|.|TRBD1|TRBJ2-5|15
CAISESQGVQETQYF
TGTGCCATCAGTGAGTCGCAGGGGGTACAAGAGACCCAGTACTTC
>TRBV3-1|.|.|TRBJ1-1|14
CASSRPVSPTEAFF
TGTGCCAGCAGCCGACCGGTCTCCCCCACTGAAGCTTTCTTT
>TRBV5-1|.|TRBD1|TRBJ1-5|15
CASSWTTGEGQPQHF
TGCGCCAGCAGCTGGACGACAGGGGAGGGTCAGCCCCAGCATTTT
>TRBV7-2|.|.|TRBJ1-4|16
CASSLAYRLANEKLFF
TGTGCCAGCAGCTTAGCTTACAGGCTAGCTAATGAAAAACTGTTTTTT
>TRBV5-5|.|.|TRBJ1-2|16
CASTPIFRGLREGYTF
TGTGCCAGCACCCCGATCTTCCGGGGTCTACGAGAGGGCTACACCTTC
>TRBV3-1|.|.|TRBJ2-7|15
CASSPIRGRVSEQYF
TGTGCCAGCAGCCCGATTCGGGGCAGGGTAAGCGAGCAGTACTTC
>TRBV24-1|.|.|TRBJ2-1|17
CATSDQAGQSSYNEQFF
TGTGCCACCAGTGACCAAGCGGGACAGAGCTCCTACAATGAGCAGTTCTTC
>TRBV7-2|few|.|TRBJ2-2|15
CASSKVRSNTGELFF
TGTGCCAGCAGCAAAGTCAGGTCGAACACCGGGGAGCTGTTTTTT
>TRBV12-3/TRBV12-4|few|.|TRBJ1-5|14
CASSLEGPNQPQHF
TGTGCCAGCAGTTTAGAGGGTCCTAATCAGCCCCAGCATTTT
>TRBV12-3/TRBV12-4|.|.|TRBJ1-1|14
CASSLVAMNTEAFF
TGTGCCAGCAGTTTGGTGGCTATGAACACTGAAGCTTTCTTT
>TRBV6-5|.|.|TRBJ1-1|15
CASSQQGRGYTEAFF
TGTGCCAGCAGTCAGCAGGGGAGGGGGTACACTGAAGCTTTCTTT
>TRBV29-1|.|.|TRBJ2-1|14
CSVEGLTPYNEQFF
TGCAGCGTTGAGGGCCTCACCCCGTACAATGAGCAGTTCTTC
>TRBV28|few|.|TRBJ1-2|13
CASTTLRNYGYTF
TGTGCCAGTACAACCCTGAGGAACTATGGCTACACCTTC